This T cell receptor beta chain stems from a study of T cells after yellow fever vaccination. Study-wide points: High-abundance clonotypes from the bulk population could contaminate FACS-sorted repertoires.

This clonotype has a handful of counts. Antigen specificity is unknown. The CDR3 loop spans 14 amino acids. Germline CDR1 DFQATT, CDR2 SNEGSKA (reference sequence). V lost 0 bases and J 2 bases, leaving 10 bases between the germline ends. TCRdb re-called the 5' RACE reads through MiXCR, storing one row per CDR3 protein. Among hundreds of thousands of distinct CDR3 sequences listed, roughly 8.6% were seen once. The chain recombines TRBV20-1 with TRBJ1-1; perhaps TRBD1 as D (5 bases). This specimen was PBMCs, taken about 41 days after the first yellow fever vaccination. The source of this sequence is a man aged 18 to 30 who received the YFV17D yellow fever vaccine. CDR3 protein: CSARDLRGNTEAFF. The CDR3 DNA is TGCAGTGCTAGAGATCTGAGGGGCAACACTGAAGCTTTCTTT.